This T cell receptor beta chain was retrieved from a study of control samples from healthy donors and cancer patients. Measured with immunoSEQ multiplex PCR; TCRdb has only the in-frame clones, and not every one. Of some 58,000 clones listed, around 87% were seen once; the top ten hold over 9.5%. The germline gives CDR1 SGHRS, CDR2 YFSETQ. The CDR3 sequence is 16 residues long. Trimming took off 4 bases at V and 6 bases at J, with 20 bases between the two ends. The rearrangement joins TRBV5-1 to TRBJ2-1; D is perhaps TRBD1 (7 bases). The receptor's source is a woman aged 60-75 years with lung cancer. Specimen: PBMCs. The CDR3 DNA is TGCGCCAGCAGCCCTCAGGGGGGAAGTATAATCAATGAGCAGTTCTTC. As protein: CASSPQGGSIINEQFF.